Listed here is a single TCR beta chain. Its antigen is undetermined. Compared with germline, one end of the junction differs, possibly owing to a read error. TCRbeta libraries were built with three rounds of nested PCR, modified from ARM-PCR. TCRdb re-derived calls from the multiplex PCR reads in MiXCR, one entry per CDR3 protein. The sample records more than 95,000 distinct CDR3 sequences, 66% being singletons. This sample was taken from a study of tumor and adjacent non-tumor tissue in lung cancer. Study-level background: Patients comprised about a dozen adenocarcinoma, a couple of squamous cell carcinoma and 1 small cell lung cancer.

Findings and limits, study-wide: Normal lung showed higher cumulative top 100 clone frequency than tumor.

CDR1 is MNHEY and CDR2 is SVGEGT in the germline V gene. The CDR3 spans 15 residues. No cell sorting was done before RNA was extracted from the tissue. The source of this sequence is a man in his thirties or forties with non-small cell lung cancer. V gene TRBV6-2 or TRBV6-3 combines with J gene TRBJ2-3; 7 bases are shared with TRBD2. Material for sequencing was lung tumor tissue. The CDR3 protein is CVSSPQRGRTDKQYF. The DNA for the CDR3 is TGTGTCAGCAGTCCTCAGCGGGGTCGCACAGATAAGCAGTATTTT.